These 18 T cell receptor beta chains originate from one sample sequenced in a study of T cell repertoires in ileal Crohn's disease. TCRdb keeps only in-frame clones here, not all; method: immunoSEQ multiplex PCR. The sample records under 20,000 clones, around 70% being singletons. Documented time point: neoterminal ileum biopsy at postoperative endoscopy, about 6 months after surgery. What was sequenced was ileal tissue. These TCRs come from an adult with Crohn's disease.

The V gene is TRBV29-1, the J gene TRBJ2-5; 8 nucleotides match TRBD2. This CDR3 region has 11 residues. The germline V gene has CDR1 SQVTM and CDR2 ANQGSEA. V lost 7 bases, J lost 4 bases, and 2 bases stayed unmatched. CDR3 bases: TGCAGCGAAACTAGCGGAGAGACCCAGTACTTC. Translating gives CSETSGETQYF.

V and J are TRBV6-5 and TRBJ2-5, with D uncertain. The assigned J gene may be wrong: the sequence end matches TRBJ2-7 better. This CDR3 spans 15 amino acids. The germline gives CDR1 MNHEY, CDR2 SVGAGI. The CDR3 bases are TGTGCCAGCAGCCACGCCAGAGGCGGCTACTACGAGCAGTACTTC. Encoded protein: CASSHARGGYYEQYF.

The chain uses TRBV29-1 and TRBJ2-2; 9 nucleotides line up with TRBD1. The CDR3 covers 13 residues. With V trimmed by 6 bases and J by 7 bases, 6 bases remained unmatched. Germline V gene data show CDR1 as SQVTM and CDR2 as ANQGSEA. CDR3 nucleotides: TGCAGCGTGATAAAGACAGGGGGCGGGGAGCTGTTTTTT. This codes for CSVIKTGGGELFF.

The rearrangement uses TRBV9 and TRBJ1-1, with 7 nucleotides matching TRBD1. V was clipped by 0 bases and J by 1 base; unmatched bases: 9. Germline V gene data show CDR1 as SGDLS and CDR2 as YYNGEE. The CDR3 extends over 17 amino acids. The CDR3: CASSVGETGLGNTEAFF. The CDR3 region has the DNA TGTGCCAGCAGCGTAGGGGAGACAGGGCTCGGGAACACTGAAGCTTTCTTT.

The chain employs TRBV5-4 and TRBJ2-2; D may be TRBD2 (6 bases). V gave up 0 bases and J gave up 6 bases, with 12 bases separating them. Germline assignment: CDR1 SGHNT and CDR2 YYREEE (reference sequence). The CDR3 contains 15 residues. The CDR3 sequence: CASSLDPGGAGELFF. CDR3 sequence (DNA): TGTGCCAGCAGCTTGGATCCCGGAGGGGCCGGGGAGCTGTTTTTT.

This rearrangement joins TRBV11-2 to TRBJ2-7; TRBD2 agrees at 8 bases. This CDR3 comprises 16 residues. Germline CDR1 and CDR2: SGHAT and FQNNGV. The V segment lost 6 bases and the J segment 6 bases; nucleotides outside the gene matches: 16. The CDR3 nucleotides read TGTGCCAGCAGTCCACTCCAGGTGGCGGGGGGCCCCGAGCAGTACTTC. It yields the protein CASSPLQVAGGPEQYF.

This clone appeared once. The chain combines TRBV11-2 with TRBJ2-7; TRBD1 agrees at 7 bases. V was clipped by 5 bases and J by 2 bases; unmatched bases: 3. The CDR3 has 13 amino acids. From germline, CDR1 is SGHAT and CDR2 FQNNGV. CDR3 protein: CASSHDRAYEQYF. DNA of the CDR3: TGTGCCAGCAGCCATGACAGGGCCTACGAGCAGTACTTC.

The rearrangement links TRBV6-5 to TRBJ2-7, with TRBD1 identical over 9 bases. CDR1 and CDR2 (germline): MNHEY, SVGAGI. The J segment lost 4 bases and the V segment lost 4 bases, leaving 11 bases of the junction unmatched. The CDR3 is 16 residues long. The CDR3 loop reads CASSSTGGARTYEQYF. The CDR3 bases are TGTGCCAGCAGTTCCACAGGGGGCGCCCGGACTTACGAGCAGTACTTC.

The chain combines TRBV5-1 with TRBJ2-3; D is perhaps TRBD2 (6 bases). Germline CDR1 is SGHRS and CDR2 is YFSETQ. V was trimmed by 6 bases and J by 2 bases, leaving 16 bases between them. The CDR3 is 15 amino acids. The CDR3 spells CASMKDYSHTDTQYF. The CDR3 nucleotides are TGCGCCAGCATGAAGGACTACTCACACACAGATACGCAGTATTTT.

The DNA for the CDR3 is TGTGCCAGCTCCATCAGGTTGAACACTGAAGCTTTCTTT. Its protein product is CASSIRLNTEAFF. The chain links TRBV6-5 to TRBJ1-1; unclear D gene. Germline V gene lookup returns CDR1 MNHEY and CDR2 SVGAGI. Trimming cost V 8 bases and J 0 bases, with 10 bases left between them. The CDR3 is 13 residues long.

In this sample, this clone turned up a few times. The chain employs TRBV10-3 and TRBJ1-2, with TRBD1 identical over 7 bases. In germline, CDR1 is ENHRY, CDR2 SYGVKD. This CDR3 is built from 16 residues. The junction had 11 bases not matched to a gene; V was cut back by 3 bases and J by 4 bases. CDR3 sequence reads: CAISDTTDRARYGYTF. The CDR3 DNA reads as TGTGCCATCAGTGATACTACTGACAGGGCACGCTATGGCTACACCTTC.

A single count supports this clone. The V gene is TRBV7-9, the J gene TRBJ2-5, with D possibly matching TRBD2 (5 bases). The assigned J gene may be wrong: the sequence end matches TRBJ2-7 better. Germline V gives CDR1 SEHNR, CDR2 FQNEAQ (reference sequence). This CDR3 has 14 residues. This CDR3 reads CASSSSAGFYEQYF. In DNA form, the CDR3 reads TGTGCCAGCAGCTCGTCGGCGGGCTTCTACGAGCAGTACTTC.

The chain is built from TRBV6-6 and TRBJ2-7; perhaps TRBD2 as D (5 bases). Germline V lookup: CDR1 MNHNY, CDR2 SVGAGI (reference sequence). V was trimmed by 0 bases and J by 6 bases, leaving 18 bases between them. The CDR3 spans 16 residues. The CDR3 region has the DNA TGTGCCAGCAGTTACTCGAAGGACTGGTCCTCACGCGAGCAGTACTTC. Translation: CASSYSKDWSSREQYF.

The V gene is TRBV5-1, the J gene TRBJ1-2, with TRBD1 matching 8 bases. The CDR3 sequence is 14 residues long. Trimming removed 3 bases from V and 2 bases from J; junction bases left unmatched: 3. Germline CDR1 reads SGHRS; CDR2 reads YFSETQ. The CDR3 region is CASSSGQANYGYTF. CDR3 bases: TGCGCCAGCAGCTCGGGACAGGCCAACTATGGCTACACCTTC.

The chain combines TRBV5-4 with TRBJ1-2; possible D gene TRBD1, 5 bases. Germline loops: CDR1 SGHNT, CDR2 YYREEE (reference sequence). With 5 bases removed from V and 4 bases from J, the gap between germline ends came to 15 bases. The CDR3 length is 14 residues. CDR3 in DNA: TGTGCCAGCAGTTACGGCCGGGGGGTCTATGGCTACACCTTC. Translated, it gives CASSYGRGVYGYTF.

The CDR3 coding sequence is TGTGCCAGCTCACAGGACAGGAACTCCTACGAGCAGTACTTC. It encodes CASSQDRNSYEQYF. The chain employs TRBV18 and TRBJ2-7; 7 bases are a match to TRBD1. Germline CDR1 and CDR2: KGHSH and LQKENI. V shed 4 bases and J 0 bases; nucleotides not matched to a gene: 3. CDR3 length equals 14 residues. The whole variable domain, remainder taken from reference TRBV18 and TRBJ2-7, is NAGVMQNPRHLVRRRGQEARLRCSPMKGHSHVYWYRQLPEEGLKFMVYLQKENIIDESGMPKERFSAEFPKEGPSILRIQQVVRGDSAAYFCASSQDRNSYEQYFGPGTRLTVT.

This clone occurred a few times. At one boundary the junction diverges from the germline segment, which might be a read error. CDR3 sequence reads: CASSLEETQRIDF. For the CDR3, the DNA is TGTGCCAGCAGCTTAGAAGAGACCCAGCGCATAGACTTC. The J gene is TRBJ2-4, the V gene TRBV7-2; unclear D gene. CDR1 and CDR2 (germline): SGHTA, FQGNSA. The CDR3 consists of 13 residues.

The chain links TRBV7-2 to TRBJ2-6; 8 nucleotides match TRBD2. The trim removed 4 bases at V and 2 bases at J, leaving 4 bases unmatched. Germline values: CDR1 SGHTA, CDR2 FQGNSA. CDR3 length: 16 amino acids. As DNA, the CDR3 is TGTGCCAGCAGCTCAGGAGCGGGGGCTGGGGCCAACGTCCTGACTTTC. Protein: CASSSGAGAGANVLTF.